The 18 T cell receptor beta chains below all came from one sample that was sequenced in a study of regulatory T cells in long-lasting Graves disease. Described time point: persistent/refractory GD, antithyroid drugs over 5 years with positive TRAb. PBMCs were the source of the RNA used for TCR sequencing. CDR3 regions were amplified by Arm-PCR using iRepertoire HTBI primers to build TCR beta libraries. Each CDR3 protein gets one entry after TCRdb re-called the multiplex PCR reads with MiXCR. This table holds roughly 450,000 distinct CDR3 sequences, less than 25% found once. Specimen: peripheral blood mononuclear cells (PBMCs), collected when the disease was refractory, from a patient treated with antithyroid drugs. The receptors come from a female donor with Graves disease.

This clonotype was seen a single time. V is TRBV9 and J is TRBJ2-1; D is unresolved. CDR1 is SGDLS, CDR2 YYNGEE, per germline. The V end was cut by 1 base, the J end by 0 bases, with 8 bases between. This CDR3 contains 15 residues. The CDR3 DNA is TGTGCCAGCAGCGTATCGGTTAGCTCCTACAATGAGCAGTTCTTC. The encoded protein is CASSVSVSSYNEQFF.

The table lists this clonotype with a few counts. This chain links TRBV6-1 with TRBJ1-1; D gene ambiguous. Germline CDR1 reads MNHNS; CDR2 reads SASEGT. The CDR3 spans 12 residues. V gave up 6 bases and J gave up 1 base, with 6 bases separating them. In DNA form, the CDR3 reads TGTGCCAGCAGCGGCCCGAACACTGAAGCTTTCTTT. Translating gives CASSGPNTEAFF.

This clonotype was found a few times. The rearrangement joins TRBV2 to TRBJ1-1; 11 nucleotides agree with TRBD1. J lost 5 bases, V lost 7 bases, and 6 bases had no gene match. Germline V gene data show CDR1 as SNHLY and CDR2 as FYNNEI. The CDR3 sequence is 14 residues long. CDR3 DNA: TGTGCCAGCACCCGGGACAGGGGGGAGACTGAAGCTTTCTTT. Amino acids: CASTRDRGETEAFF.

This clonotype turned up a few times. V is TRBV5-1 and J is TRBJ1-6, with 9 bases lining up with TRBD1. The CDR3 length is 15 residues. Per the germline V gene, CDR1 is SGHRS and CDR2 is YFSETQ. V shed 0 bases, J shed 10 bases, and the junction held 5 bases outside the gene matches. The CDR3 loop reads CASSLGDREESPLHF. The CDR3 coding sequence is TGCGCCAGCAGCTTGGGGGACAGGGAGGAATCACCCCTCCACTTT.

This clonotype was seen a few times. The chain is built from TRBV6-1 and TRBJ1-6; D is uncertain. Per the germline V gene, CDR1 is MNHNS and CDR2 is SASEGT. With 2 bases removed from V and 9 bases from J, the gap between germline ends came to 11 bases. The CDR3 sequence is 14 residues long. In nucleotides, the CDR3 is TGTGCCAGCAGTGAATGGAGGGTGGGTTCACCCCTCCACTTT. Translating it yields CASSEWRVGSPLHF.

This clonotype was counted ten times or more. This chain links TRBV28 with TRBJ1-2; 8 bases match TRBD1. The trim removed 6 bases at V and 4 bases at J, leaving 4 bases unmatched. Per germline, CDR1 MDHEN and CDR2 SYDVKM. CDR3 length: 13 amino acids. CDR3 DNA sequence: TGTGCCAGCAGCTCGACAGGGGCCTATGGCTACACCTTC. Translation gives CASSSTGAYGYTF.

This clonotype has more than one count but fewer than ten. V and J are TRBV2 and TRBJ2-2; tentatively, D is TRBD1 or TRBD2 (7 bases each). This CDR3 has 15 amino acids. Trimming pared 1 base from V and 6 bases from J, leaving 12 bases between. Germline loops: CDR1 SNHLY, CDR2 FYNNEI. The CDR3 is CASSEGRGRAGELFF. CDR3 DNA sequence: TGTGCCAGCAGTGAAGGCAGGGGGAGGGCCGGGGAGCTGTTTTTT.

The J gene is TRBJ2-2, the V gene TRBV19; no firm D call. V was trimmed by 7 bases and J by 1 base, leaving 7 bases between them. This CDR3 is built from 13 residues. The germline CDR1 and CDR2 sequences are LNHDA and SQIVND (reference sequence). The CDR3 region is CASTRVNTGELFF. The DNA for the CDR3 is TGTGCCAGTACGAGAGTGAACACCGGGGAGCTGTTTTTT. The whole variable domain, remainder taken from reference TRBV19 and TRBJ2-2, is DGGITQSPKYLFRKEGQNVTLSCEQNLNHDAMYWYRQDPGQGLRLIYYSQIVNDFQKGDIAEGYSVSREKKESFPLTVTSAQKNPTAFYLCASTRVNTGELFFGEGSRLTVL.

Ten or more counts support this clonotype. This rearrangement joins TRBV28 to TRBJ1-1; D is possibly TRBD1 (5 bases). The length of the CDR3 is 12 residues. The germline V gene has CDR1 MDHEN and CDR2 SYDVKM. V was pared by 8 bases and J by 7 bases, with 14 bases between. CDR3 residues: CASLLPGGEAFF. The CDR3 DNA sequence: TGTGCCAGCCTACTGCCCGGGGGTGAAGCTTTCTTT.

This clonotype was seen repeatedly, ten times or more. In DNA form, the CDR3 reads TGTGCCAGCATACCTAGCGGACCGGAGCAGTTCTTC. This translates into CASIPSGPEQFF. The chain joins TRBV2 to TRBJ2-1; 7 positions agree with TRBD2. CDR1 and CDR2 (germline): SNHLY, FYNNEI. This CDR3 contains 12 residues. V lost 7 bases and J lost 10; bases outside the gene matches: 7. Full variable domain (outside the CDR3, taken from reference TRBV2 and TRBJ2-1): EPEVTQTPSHQVTQMGQEVILRCVPISNHLYFYWYRQILGQKVEFLVSFYNNEISEKSEIFDDQFSVERPDGSNFTLKIRSTKLEDSAMYFCASIPSGPEQFFGPGTRLTVL.

A few counts support this clonotype. A much more abundant neighbour one base away suggests this may be a read error. Since the CDR3 does not end with the conserved phenylalanine or tryptophan, this likely comes from a read error. This chain connects TRBV28 to TRBJ1-6; 10 bases fit TRBD1. CDR3 length: 15 residues. Looked up from germline, CDR1 is MDHEN and CDR2 is SYDVKM. J lost 7 bases, V lost 6 bases, and 6 bases had no gene match. CDR3 sequence (DNA): TGTGCCAGCAGGAAACCGGGACAGGGGAATTCACCCCTCCACTCT. The encoded protein is CASRKPGQGNSPLHS.

This clonotype was detected many times. V gene TRBV20-1 combines with J gene TRBJ2-7; D not resolved. V was trimmed by 6 bases and J by 0 bases, leaving 12 bases between them. CDR1 and CDR2 (germline): DFQATT, SNEGSKA (reference sequence). The CDR3 covers 13 residues. The CDR3 DNA follows: TGCAGTGCAAAGCCATCCCTCTCCTACGAGCAGTACTTC. This translates into CSAKPSLSYEQYF.

The V gene is TRBV7-9, the J gene TRBJ1-6, with D maybe TRBD1 (5 bases). Trimming took off 1 base at V and 6 bases at J, with 10 bases between the two ends. This CDR3 is 15 amino acids long. Germline V gene lookup returns CDR1 SEHNR and CDR2 FQNEAQ (reference sequence). CDR3 loop: CASSLGGPINSPLHF. The CDR3 DNA reads as TGTGCCAGCAGCTTAGGGGGACCGATTAATTCACCCCTCCACTTT.

Regarding this clonotype: A read error may explain this, as a much larger clone is one base away. The chain uses TRBV10-3 and TRBJ1-6; D is perhaps TRBD1 (5 bases). The CDR3 spans 15 residues. Trimming pared 6 bases from V and 6 bases from J, leaving 15 bases between. Germline CDR1 is ENHRY and CDR2 is SYGVKD. Here the CDR3 DNA reads TGTGCCATCAGAGCGGCAGGGTCCGGTAATTCACCCCTCCACTTT. This gives the protein CAIRAAGSGNSPLHF.

In its sample, this clonotype was seen a few times. This chain uses TRBV7-3 with TRBJ2-7, with D hard to call. Trimming left V 3 bases short and J 3 bases short, with 12 bases between. CDR1 SGHTA and CDR2 FQGTGA come from the germline V gene. This CDR3 contains 14 residues. The CDR3 loop reads CASSFRDFIYEQYF. The CDR3 nucleotides read TGTGCCAGCAGCTTTCGCGACTTTATCTACGAGCAGTACTTC.

The CDR3 reads CASSLTGQGGEETQYF. The CDR3 DNA is TGCGCCAGCAGCTTGACAGGACAGGGGGGTGAAGAGACCCAGTACTTC. The chain employs TRBV5-1 and TRBJ2-5; 10 bases are shared with TRBD1. The CDR3 is 16 residues long. Losses at the gene ends were 1 base for V and 3 bases for J; bases not matched to a gene: 6. The germline V gene has CDR1 SGHRS and CDR2 YFSETQ.

This clonotype occurred many times. This sequence joins TRBV28 and TRBJ2-5; 9 nucleotides align to TRBD1. Germline-derived CDR1 and CDR2 are MDHEN and SYDVKM. This CDR3 is 14 amino acids long. Trimming took 6 bases from V and 6 from J; bases not matched to a gene: 8. CDR3 region: CASRDDRGGKTQYF. In nucleotides, the CDR3 is TGTGCCAGCAGGGATGACAGGGGGGGGAAGACCCAGTACTTC.

The chain uses TRBV7-9 and TRBJ2-7; D may be TRBD2 (6 bases). The CDR3 is made up of 12 amino acids. From germline, CDR1 is SEHNR and CDR2 FQNEAQ (reference sequence). The CDR3 nucleotides are TGTGCGTCGGGCGGGGAGTCAATAGAGCAGTACTTC. This encodes CASGGESIEQYF.